A selection of T cell receptor beta chains follows, all from one sample in a study of cytomegalovirus exposure and HLA in healthy donors. The method was immunoSEQ multiplex PCR; TCRdb's version includes in-frame clones alone and lacks a portion of them. The sample yields 180,000 or so clones, about four fifths seen once. Sequences were obtained from PBMCs. The receptor source for this set is a female donor in good health and CMV-seronegative. Both conserved end residues are part of each CDR3. The order of the fields is V gene, clone size, D gene, J gene, CDR3 length, CDR3 protein, CDR3 DNA. The D gene is left open where the match is weak. Clone size, where shown, is once, few, many, or a class for clones that have expanded.

TRBV19	NA	TRBD1	TRBJ1-1	16	CASTLGQGLWGTEAFF	TGTGCCAGTACACTCGGACAGGGGCTATGGGGGACTGAAGCTTTCTTT
TRBV4-3	NA	TRBD2	TRBJ2-2	18	CASSQDLLAGLNTGELFF	TGCGCCAGCAGCCAAGATCTCCTAGCGGGGTTGAACACCGGGGAGCTGTTTTTT
TRBV30	NA	NA	TRBJ1-2	10	CAWMGRGYTF	TGTGCCTGGATGGGGAGAGGCTACACCTTC
TRBV6-1	NA	TRBD1	TRBJ1-5	13	CATAGTGMQPQHF	TGTGCCACCGCCGGGACAGGTATGCAGCCCCAGCATTTT
TRBV2	once	TRBD1	TRBJ1-5	17	CASTLKVDRVGGQPQHF	TGTGCCAGCACCTTGAAAGTTGACAGGGTGGGTGGTCAGCCCCAGCATTTT
TRBV9	NA	NA	TRBJ2-6	16	CASSPQLGSGANVLTF	TGTGCCAGCAGCCCCCAACTCGGCTCTGGGGCCAACGTCCTGACTTTC
TRBV7-2	NA	TRBD1	TRBJ1-1	14	CAGWGQGASGEAFF	TGTGCCGGATGGGGACAGGGGGCCTCGGGTGAAGCTTTCTTT
TRBV7-9	NA	NA	TRBJ1-4	15	CASSRGEGTNEKLFF	TGTGCCAGCAGCCGAGGGGAGGGCACTAATGAAAAACTGTTTTTT
TRBV6-6	NA	NA	TRBJ1-4	15	CASSQPTGGSEKLFF	TGTGCCAGCAGTCAACCCACAGGTGGATCCGAAAAACTGTTTTTT
TRBV12-5	NA	TRBD1	TRBJ1-5	14	CASGFQTGPQPQHF	TGTGCTAGTGGTTTTCAGACAGGGCCTCAGCCCCAGCATTTT
TRBV30	NA	NA	TRBJ2-2	15	CAWALRGWDTGELFF	TGTGCCTGGGCGCTCCGGGGTTGGGACACCGGGGAGCTGTTTTTT
TRBV5-4	NA	NA	TRBJ2-1	14	CASSLESNSNEQFF	TGTGCCAGCAGCTTGGAATCAAACAGCAATGAGCAGTTCTTC
TRBV2	few	NA	TRBJ2-3	14	CASSEGQGGYTQYF	TGTGCCAGCAGTGAAGGTCAGGGGGGTTATACGCAGTATTTT
TRBV5-1	NA	TRBD1	TRBJ1-2	14	CASRAGTGLYGYTF	TGCGCCAGCAGGGCCGGGACAGGGCTCTATGGCTACACCTTC
TRBV11-3	NA	TRBD2	TRBJ2-2	16	CASSLRRERGSGELFF	TGTGCCAGCAGCTTACGCAGGGAGCGGGGTTCCGGGGAGCTGTTTTTT
TRBV5-8	NA	NA	TRBJ1-5	14	CASSHSYSNQPQHF	TGTGCCAGCAGCCACTCTTATAGCAATCAGCCCCAGCATTTT
TRBV6-5	few	NA	TRBJ2-1	14	CASSYSFGDNEQFF	TGTGCCAGCAGTTACTCGTTCGGGGACAATGAGCAGTTCTTC
TRBV5-1	NA	NA	TRBJ2-3	15	CASSACLAVHRYAVF	TGCGCCAGCAGCGCTTGCTTGGCAGTCCACAGATACGCAGTATTT
TRBV27	NA	TRBD1	TRBJ2-7	16	CASSLILRTGIYEQYF	TGTGCCAGCAGTTTGATCCTAAGGACAGGGATCTACGAGCAGTACTTC
TRBV7-2	NA	TRBD1	TRBJ2-6	15	CASSADRAGANVLTF	TGTGCCAGCAGCGCTGACAGGGCCGGGGCCAACGTCCTGACTTTC
TRBV4-1	NA	TRBD1	TRBJ1-6	14	CASSQTAGQGALHF	TGCGCCAGCAGCCAAACAGCCGGACAGGGGGCCCTCCACTTT
TRBV18	few	TRBD1	TRBJ1-1	14	CASSREGGSTEAFF	TGTGCCAGCTCACGCGAAGGGGGCTCGACTGAAGCTTTCTTT
TRBV9	NA	NA	TRBJ1-5	15	CASSVDAGVSQPQHF	TGTGCCAGCAGCGTAGATGCGGGGGTAAGTCAGCCCCAGCATTTT
TRBV18	NA	NA	TRBJ1-2	14	CASSPGRGDWGYTF	TGTGCCAGCTCACCCGGCCGCGGGGATTGGGGCTACACCTTC
TRBV6-6	few	NA	TRBJ1-1	14	CASSYFGGRAEAFF	TGTGCCAGCAGTTACTTCGGGGGTAGGGCTGAAGCTTTCTTT
TRBV6-1	NA	NA	TRBJ1-1	13	CASLETVNTEAFF	TGTGCCAGTCTCGAGACAGTGAACACTGAAGCTTTCTTT
TRBV4-1	NA	NA	TRBJ1-5	14	CASSQGVGRRPQHF	TGCGCCAGCAGCCAAGGGGTAGGGAGACGGCCCCAGCATTTT
TRBV14	few	TRBD1	TRBJ1-1	12	CASSYNRGEAFF	TGTGCCAGCAGCTACAACAGGGGTGAAGCTTTCTTT
TRBV11-2	NA	NA	TRBJ2-5	12	CASSLEERAQYF	TGTGCCAGCAGCTTAGAGGAGAGGGCCCAGTACTTC
TRBV7-8	few	NA	TRBJ1-2	14	CASSNRESNYGYTF	TGTGCCAGCAGCAACAGGGAAAGTAACTATGGCTACACCTTC
TRBV5-1	few	NA	TRBJ2-5	13	CASSPRIVETQYF	TGCGCCAGCAGCCCCAGGATAGTGGAGACCCAGTACTTC
TRBV9	NA	TRBD1	TRBJ1-2	15	CASSVAQTGNYGYTF	TGTGCCAGCAGCGTAGCCCAGACAGGGAACTATGGCTACACCTTC
TRBV7-9	NA	NA	TRBJ1-5	15	CASSTAGDPHQPQHF	TGTGCCAGCAGCACGGCAGGGGATCCACATCAGCCCCAGCATTTT
TRBV6-1	NA	NA	TRBJ2-3	15	CASLRQGASTDTQYF	TGTGCCAGCCTTCGCCAGGGTGCTAGCACAGATACGCAGTATTTT
TRBV2	NA	TRBD2	TRBJ2-5	13	CASTKGPREAQYF	TGTGCCAGCACCAAGGGACCCCGGGAGGCCCAGTACTTC
TRBV9	NA	TRBD1	TRBJ2-7	15	CASSASGQGPDEQYF	TGTGCCAGCAGCGCGAGCGGACAGGGTCCGGACGAGCAGTACTTC
TRBV4-1	NA	TRBD2	TRBJ2-5	13	CASSPLALETQYF	TGCGCCAGCAGCCCACTAGCGTTAGAGACCCAGTACTTC
TRBV14	NA	NA	TRBJ2-7	15	CASSQGGTIPYEQYF	TGTGCCAGCAGCCAAGGAGGTACTATCCCCTACGAGCAGTACTTC
TRBV5-1	NA	TRBD1	TRBJ2-5	14	CASSAAGGLETQYF	TGCGCCAGCAGCGCCGCAGGGGGCTTAGAGACCCAGTACTTC
TRBV28	NA	TRBD2	TRBJ2-5	18	CASSPAGLAGGPWETQYF	TGTGCCAGCAGTCCCGCCGGACTAGCGGGAGGGCCTTGGGAGACCCAGTACTTC
TRBV28	NA	TRBD1	TRBJ2-7	16	CASTASGGQGHREQYF	TGTGCCAGCACCGCATCCGGAGGACAGGGGCATAGGGAGCAGTACTTC
TRBV11-3	NA	TRBD1	TRBJ2-7	15	CASSPEGGTGKVRYF	TGTGCCAGCAGCCCGGAGGGGGGGACAGGGAAGGTAAGGTACTTC
TRBV5-6	once	TRBD1	TRBJ2-4	17	CASSQGTGGLAKNIQYF	TGTGCCAGCAGCCAGGGGACAGGGGGCCTAGCCAAAAACATTCAGTACTTC
TRBV5-1	few	TRBD1	TRBJ2-1	14	CASSSIQGENEQFF	TGCGCCAGCAGCTCGATACAGGGGGAAAATGAGCAGTTCTTC
TRBV19	NA	TRBD2	TRBJ2-3	14	CASSPLSSGDTQYF	TGTGCCAGTAGTCCCCTTTCTAGCGGAGATACGCAGTATTTT
TRBV11-2	NA	TRBD1	TRBJ2-7	16	CASRFPGQGNSYEQYF	TGTGCCAGCAGATTTCCGGGACAGGGAAATTCCTACGAGCAGTACTTC
TRBV9	NA	TRBD1	TRBJ2-1	21	CASSHNPGTGASKYSYNEQFF	TGTGCCAGCAGCCATAACCCCGGGACAGGCGCTTCCAAATACTCCTACAATGAGCAGTTCTTC
TRBV10-3	NA	TRBD2	TRBJ2-3	14	CAITGLGNTDTQYF	TGTGCCATCACTGGACTAGGGAACACAGATACGCAGTATTTT
TRBV5-1	NA	NA	TRBJ1-1	14	CASSADLGVTEAFF	TGCGCCAGCAGCGCGGACTTAGGTGTGACTGAAGCTTTCTTT
TRBV7-2	NA	NA	TRBJ1-1	14	CASSLDLSNTEAFF	TGTGCCAGCAGCTTAGACCTCAGTAACACTGAAGCTTTCTTT
TRBV11-2	NA	NA	TRBJ2-7	13	CASSLTGPYEQYF	TGTGCCAGCAGCTTAACAGGCCCCTACGAGCAGTACTTC
TRBV5-1	NA	TRBD1	TRBJ1-4	14	CASRETGGSEKLFF	TGCGCCAGCAGAGAGACAGGGGGATCTGAAAAACTGTTTTTT
TRBV19	NA	TRBD2	TRBJ2-3	16	CASSIDLAGVGDTQYF	TGTGCCAGTAGTATTGACCTAGCGGGGGTTGGGGATACGCAGTATTTT
TRBV27	once	NA	TRBJ2-7	13	CASGRGSGYEQYF	TGTGCCAGCGGGCGGGGATCGGGATACGAGCAGTACTTC
TRBV4-3	few	NA	TRBJ1-3	16	CASRGGSGKAGNTIYF	TGCGCCAGCAGGGGGGGATCAGGGAAAGCTGGAAACACCATATATTTT
TRBV19	NA	NA	TRBJ2-2	13	CASPQQQGGELFF	TGTGCCAGTCCTCAACAGCAGGGGGGGGAGCTGTTTTTT
TRBV7-2	NA	TRBD2	TRBJ2-7	15	CASSFSSGMGYEQYF	TGTGCCAGCAGCTTCTCTAGCGGGATGGGCTACGAGCAGTACTTC
TRBV12-5	NA	NA	TRBJ1-5	14	CATQPGTSYQPQHF	TGTGCCACCCAACCCGGGACTTCTTATCAGCCCCAGCATTTT
TRBV11-2	NA	NA	TRBJ1-2	13	CASSSQENYGYTF	TGTGCCAGCAGCTCCCAGGAAAACTATGGCTACACCTTC
TRBV19	NA	NA	TRBJ2-1	14	CASSISSSYNEQFF	TGTGCCAGTAGTATTTCGAGCTCCTACAATGAGCAGTTCTTC